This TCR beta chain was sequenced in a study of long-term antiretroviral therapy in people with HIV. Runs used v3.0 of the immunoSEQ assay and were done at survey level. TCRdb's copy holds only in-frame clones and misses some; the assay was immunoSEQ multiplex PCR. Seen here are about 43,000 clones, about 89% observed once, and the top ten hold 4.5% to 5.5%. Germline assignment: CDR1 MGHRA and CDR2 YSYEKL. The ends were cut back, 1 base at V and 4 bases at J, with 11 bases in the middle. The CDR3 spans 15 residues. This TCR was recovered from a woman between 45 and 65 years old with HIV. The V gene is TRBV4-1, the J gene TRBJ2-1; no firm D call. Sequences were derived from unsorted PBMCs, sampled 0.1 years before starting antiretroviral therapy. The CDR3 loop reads CASSQAPDGYNEQFF. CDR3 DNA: TGCGCCAGCAGCCAAGCCCCGGACGGTTACAATGAGCAGTTCTTC.